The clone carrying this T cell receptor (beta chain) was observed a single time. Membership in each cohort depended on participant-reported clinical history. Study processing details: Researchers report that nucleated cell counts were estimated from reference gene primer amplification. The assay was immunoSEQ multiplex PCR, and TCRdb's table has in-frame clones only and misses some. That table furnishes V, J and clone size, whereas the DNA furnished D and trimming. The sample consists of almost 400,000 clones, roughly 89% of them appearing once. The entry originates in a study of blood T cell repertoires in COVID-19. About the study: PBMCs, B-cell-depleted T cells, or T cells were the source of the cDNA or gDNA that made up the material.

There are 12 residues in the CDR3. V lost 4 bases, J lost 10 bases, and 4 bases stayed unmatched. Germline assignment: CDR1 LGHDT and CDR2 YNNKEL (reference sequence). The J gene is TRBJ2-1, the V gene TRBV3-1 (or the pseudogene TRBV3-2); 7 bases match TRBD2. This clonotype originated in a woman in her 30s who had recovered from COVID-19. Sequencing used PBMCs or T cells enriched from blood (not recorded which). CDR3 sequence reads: CASSREGLEQFF. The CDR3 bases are TGTGCCAGCAGCCGAGAGGGACTAGAGCAGTTCTTC.